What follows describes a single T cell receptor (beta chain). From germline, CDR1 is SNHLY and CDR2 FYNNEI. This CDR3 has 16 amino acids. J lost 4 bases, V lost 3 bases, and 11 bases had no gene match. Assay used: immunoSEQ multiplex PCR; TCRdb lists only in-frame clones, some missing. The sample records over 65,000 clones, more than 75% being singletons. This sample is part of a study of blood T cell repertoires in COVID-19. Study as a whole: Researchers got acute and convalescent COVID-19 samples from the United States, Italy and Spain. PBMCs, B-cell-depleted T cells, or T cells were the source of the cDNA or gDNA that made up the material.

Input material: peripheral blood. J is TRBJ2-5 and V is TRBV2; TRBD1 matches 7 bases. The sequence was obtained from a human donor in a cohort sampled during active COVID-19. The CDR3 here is CASSDGQTGFGETQYF. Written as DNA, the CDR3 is TGTGCCAGCAGTGACGGCCAGACAGGGTTCGGAGAGACCCAGTACTTC.